Shown below are 27 T cell receptor beta chains from a single sample sequenced in a study of T cells in Graves' hyperthyroidism and ophthalmopathy. RNA transcripts yielded amplified TCR beta CDR3 regions. During a first-round RT-PCR of the TCR CDR3, the HTBI primer set was used. TCRdb called the multiplex PCR reads again in MiXCR, with one record for every CDR3 protein. The sample holds more than 500,000 distinct CDR3 sequences, roughly 17% seen once. Sample: blood. All receptors derive from a woman in her twenties or thirties with Graves' hyperthyroidism.

This clonotype was seen ten or more times. V usage is TRBV5-1 and J usage is TRBJ2-5; 8 nucleotides agree with TRBD2. Trimming took 0 bases from V and 5 from J; bases not matched to a gene: 3. Germline CDR1 SGHRS, CDR2 YFSETQ. The CDR3 has 14 residues. The CDR3 DNA reads TGCGCCAGCAGCTTGGGCGGGAGGACCGAGACCCAGTACTTC. Its translation is CASSLGGRTETQYF.

This clonotype was seen ten or more times. The chain is built from TRBV2 and TRBJ1-5; 10 bases fit TRBD1. The trim removed 4 bases at V and 5 bases at J, leaving 2 bases unmatched. The CDR3 is made up of 14 amino acids. Germline CDR1 and CDR2: SNHLY and FYNNEI. The CDR3 here is CASSGTGGDQPQHF. CDR3 nucleotides: TGTGCCAGCAGTGGGACAGGGGGGGATCAGCCCCAGCATTTT.

This clonotype was seen a few times. The chain recombines TRBV5-1 with TRBJ2-6, with D uncertain. Per germline, CDR1 SGHRS and CDR2 YFSETQ. V was clipped by 1 base and J by 2 bases, with 7 bases between them. The CDR3 is 15 amino acids. CDR3 loop: CASSLLGPGANVLTF. CDR3 coding DNA: TGCGCCAGCAGCTTGTTAGGGCCTGGGGCCAACGTCCTGACTTTC.

A remark on this clonotype: This could be a read error, since a much larger clone is one nucleotide away. The chain couples TRBV11-2 to TRBJ2-3; tentative D call: TRBD1 (6 bases). CDR3 length equals 15 residues. The V gene's germline CDR1 is SGHAT and CDR2 FQNNGV. The CDR3 sequence is CAGSLWDTNTDTQYF. CDR3 bases: TGTGCCGGCAGCTTGTGGGACACTAACACAGATACGCAGTATTTT.

The table lists this clonotype with a few counts. This rearrangement joins TRBV12-3 or TRBV12-4 to TRBJ2-2; no definite D call. CDR3 length: 13 amino acids. With 6 bases removed from V and 1 base from J, the gap between germline ends came to 6 bases. Written as DNA, the CDR3 is TGTGCCAGCAGGAAAGTGAACACCGGGGAGCTGTTTTTT. It translates to CASRKVNTGELFF.

The J gene is TRBJ2-3, the V gene TRBV7-2; 9 bases align to TRBD1. Per the germline V gene, CDR1 is SGHTA and CDR2 is FQGNSA. V lost 3 bases to trimming and J lost 2 bases; unmatched junction nucleotides: 3. This CDR3 is 15 amino acids long. The CDR3, as DNA: TGTGCCAGCAGCTTGGGACAGGGCCACACAGATACGCAGTATTTT. This encodes CASSLGQGHTDTQYF.

V and J are TRBV18 and TRBJ1-5; D remains ambiguous. V was shortened by 1 base and J by 3 bases, with 16 bases between the two germline ends. The CDR3 is made up of 17 amino acids. Germline V gives CDR1 KGHSH, CDR2 LQKENI. CDR3 protein: CASSPLSRAAHNQPQHF. In nucleotides, the CDR3 is TGTGCCAGCTCACCACTAAGTAGGGCAGCACACAATCAGCCCCAGCATTTT.

This clonotype came up many times. This sequence joins TRBV28 and TRBJ1-2, with unresolved D. Trimming took 7 bases from V and 2 from J, leaving 11 bases between them. This CDR3 spans 13 amino acids. From germline, CDR1 is MDHEN and CDR2 SYDVKM. CDR3 DNA sequence: TGTGCCAGCACACGTGGGAGGAACTATGGCTACACCTTC. It codes for CASTRGRNYGYTF.

V and J are TRBV27 and TRBJ2-7; perhaps TRBD1 as D (5 bases). Germline CDR1 reads MNHEY; CDR2 reads SMNVEV (reference sequence). V lost 0 bases, J lost 6 bases, and 15 bases lay in between. CDR3 length equals 15 residues. CDR3 DNA: TGTGCCAGCAGTTTATCGACAGCCCCCTCCGGCGAGCAGTACTTC. Its protein product is CASSLSTAPSGEQYF.

This clonotype was observed at least ten times. The chain combines TRBV5-6 with TRBJ2-5, with TRBD2 identical over 10 bases. J was trimmed by 1 base and V by 2 bases; bases with no gene match: 5. Germline lookup yields CDR1 SGHDT and CDR2 YYEEEE. The CDR3 extends over 16 amino acids. This CDR3 reads CASSLRSSGSQETQYF. CDR3 in DNA: TGTGCCAGCAGCTTACGATCTAGCGGGAGCCAAGAGACCCAGTACTTC.

This clonotype was detected a few times. CDR3 in DNA: TGTGCCAGCAGGAGAGACAGGGGAGAGACCCAGTACTTC. Translated: CASRRDRGETQYF. The gene calls are TRBV6-1 and TRBJ2-5, with 8 positions matching TRBD1. The ends lost 6 bases at V and 4 bases at J; junction bases unmatched: 4. Germline values: CDR1 MNHNS, CDR2 SASEGT. CDR3 length equals 13 residues.

Notes on this clonotype: With a much larger clone just one base away, this may be a read error. The CDR3 loop reads CSARNGGPYNEQSF. The DNA of the CDR3 is TGCAGTGCTAGAAACGGTGGGCCCTACAATGAGCAGTCCTTC. This chain joins TRBV20-1 and TRBJ2-1; no clear D. The germline V gene has CDR1 DFQATT and CDR2 SNEGSKA (reference sequence). The CDR3 length is 14 residues.

The sample holds many counts of this clonotype. The chain couples TRBV20-1 to TRBJ2-7; tentatively, D is TRBD1 (5 bases). With 6 bases removed from V and 2 bases from J, the gap between germline ends came to 14 bases. The CDR3 spans 13 residues. Germline V gene lookup returns CDR1 DFQATT and CDR2 SNEGSKA (reference sequence). The CDR3 bases are TGCAGTGCCATAGTCCAGGGTACCTACGAGCAGTACTTC. Translation gives CSAIVQGTYEQYF.

The gene calls are TRBV6-1 and TRBJ2-1; 10 bases align to TRBD2. This CDR3 spans 17 amino acids. The V and J ends lost 6 bases and 8 bases, in that order; junction bases with no gene match: 16. Germline V gene sequence: CDR1 MNHNS, CDR2 SASEGT. The DNA of the CDR3 is TGTGCCAGCAGCAGCCCCTACGGAAGCGGGAGGGCCGATGAGCAGTTCTTC. This gives the protein CASSSPYGSGRADEQFF.

This rearrangement joins TRBV6-5 to TRBJ2-5, with TRBD2 matching 7 bases. Germline lookup yields CDR1 MNHEY and CDR2 SVGAGI. J was trimmed by 5 bases and V by 3 bases; bases with no gene match: 12. This CDR3 has 16 amino acids. CDR3 sequence (DNA): TGTGCCAGCAGTTATCAGTCTACTAGCGCGGGTGAGACCCAGTACTTC. Protein product: CASSYQSTSAGETQYF.

The chain links TRBV27 to TRBJ2-7, with D possibly being TRBD2 (7 bases). This CDR3 spans 17 amino acids. CDR1 MNHEY and CDR2 SMNVEV come from the germline V gene (reference sequence). Trimming removed 2 bases at V and 3 bases at J, with 20 bases between. CDR3 loop: CASSLRGGGGAGYEQYF. CDR3 bases: TGTGCCAGCAGTTTAAGGGGGGGGGGCGGAGCAGGCTACGAGCAGTACTTC.

This clonotype was found many times. This chain links TRBV13 with TRBJ1-2; weak D call: TRBD1 (6 bases). V was clipped by 5 bases and J by 2 bases, with 15 bases between them. The germline gives CDR1 PRHDT, CDR2 FYEKMQ (reference sequence). The CDR3 is 15 amino acids. In DNA, the CDR3 is TGTGCCAGCAGCCCCAGCACAGGGTTCAACTATGGCTACACCTTC. Protein sequence: CASSPSTGFNYGYTF. The whole variable domain, filled in from reference TRBV13 and TRBJ1-2, reads AAGVIQSPRHLIKEKRETATLKCYPIPRHDTVYWYQQGPGQDPQFLISFYEKMQSDKGSIPDRFSAQQFSDYHSELNMSSLELGDSALYFCASSPSTGFNYGYTFGSGTRLTVV.

This clonotype has at least ten counts. The J gene is TRBJ2-7, the V gene TRBV7-2; no definite D call. The V end was cut by 3 bases, the J end by 4 bases, with 16 bases between. CDR1 is SGHTA and CDR2 is FQGNSA in the germline V gene. The CDR3 covers 15 residues. The CDR3 DNA reads as TGTGCCAGCAGCTTGGGTGTAGGTCCTCAATACGAGCAGTACTTC. It encodes CASSLGVGPQYEQYF.

Remarks on this clonotype: A read error may explain this, as a much larger clone is one base away. The chain links TRBV20-1 to TRBJ1-5; a weak D match, TRBD1 (5 bases). Germline CDR1 DFQATT, CDR2 SNEGSKA (reference sequence). The germline V and J ends were trimmed by 0 bases and 5 bases, with 14 bases remaining between them. The CDR3 sequence is 15 residues long. CDR3 sequence (DNA): TGCAGTGCTAGAGATCAGGCAGGGTGGGATCAGCCCCAGCATTTT. Encoded protein: CSARDQAGWDQPQHF.

This clonotype was seen a few times. The junction shows a germline mismatch at one end, possibly a read error. The chain is built from TRBV6-1 and TRBJ1-4; D is possibly TRBD1 (5 bases). The CDR3 runs to 15 residues. Germline values: CDR1 MNHNS, CDR2 SASEGT. Here the CDR3 reads CASSTTTGGGEELFF. Here the CDR3 DNA reads TGTGCCAGCAGTACCACGACCGGGGGAGGTGAAGAACTGTTTTTT.

This clonotype showed up many times. The CDR3 sequence is CASSLGTSKPYEQYF. The CDR3 coding sequence is TGTGCCAGCAGCTTAGGGACTAGCAAACCCTACGAGCAGTACTTC. V gene TRBV11-1 combines with J gene TRBJ2-7; 8 positions match TRBD2. The CDR3 loop spans 15 amino acids. With V trimmed by 1 base and J by 2 bases, 4 bases remained unmatched. The germline V gene encodes CDR1 SGHAT and CDR2 FQDESV (reference sequence).

Comment on this clonotype: One end of the junction varies from germline; a read error may be responsible. V and J are TRBV6-1 and TRBJ1-1; the D gene is possibly TRBD1 (6 bases). Germline loops: CDR1 MNHNS, CDR2 SASEGT. CDR3 length: 12 residues. In DNA form, the CDR3 reads TGTGTCAGCAGCAGGGGAGGCACTGAAGCTTTCTTT. Amino acids: CVSSRGGTEAFF.

This chain joins TRBV6-1 and TRBJ2-2, with TRBD2 matching 16 bases. The CDR3 totals 17 residues. V was clipped by 6 bases and J by 4 bases; unmatched bases: 5. Germline V lookup: CDR1 MNHNS, CDR2 SASEGT. The CDR3 coding sequence is TGTGCCAGCAGACCAGGGACTAGCGGGAGGGGCACCGGGGAGCTGTTTTTT. Translation: CASRPGTSGRGTGELFF.

The chain carries TRBV4-2 and TRBJ2-1, with D perhaps matching TRBD2 (5 bases). Looked up from germline, CDR1 is LGHNA and CDR2 is YNFKEQ. V was trimmed by 2 bases and J by 8 bases, leaving 7 bases between them. The CDR3 consists of 12 residues. The CDR3 bases are TGTGCCAGCAGCCAAAGAGCGGATGAGCAGTTCTTC. This gives the protein CASSQRADEQFF.

This clonotype was seen only a few times. The rearrangement links TRBV6-2 or TRBV6-3 to TRBJ2-3; 7 bases fit TRBD1. Germline V gene sequence: CDR1 MNHEY, CDR2 SVGEGT. Germline trimming cut 6 bases from V and 3 bases from J; bases unmatched to any gene: 9. The length of the CDR3 is 15 residues. The CDR3 nucleotides read TGTGCCAGCAGCTCCGGGACAGTGTTAACAGATACGCAGTATTTT. Its protein is CASSSGTVLTDTQYF.

The chain recombines TRBV5-1 with TRBJ2-7; D unresolved. CDR1 and CDR2 from the germline V gene are SGHRS and YFSETQ. There are 12 residues in the CDR3. V was trimmed by 1 base and J by 7 bases, leaving 9 bases between them. The CDR3, as DNA: TGCGCCAGCAGCTTGAAAGTCGGGGAGCAGTACTTC. Amino acid sequence: CASSLKVGEQYF.

This clonotype showed up just a few times. This chain joins TRBV5-1 and TRBJ1-1, with 7 bases fitting TRBD1. Per germline, CDR1 SGHRS and CDR2 YFSETQ. The CDR3 has 15 residues. J lost 5 bases, V lost 4 bases, and 11 bases had no gene match. The CDR3 reads CASSNRTGVGTEAFF. The CDR3 DNA reads as TGCGCCAGCAGCAACCGAACAGGGGTAGGAACTGAAGCTTTCTTT.